The rows below give T cell receptor beta chains drawn from one sample of a study of OX40 agonist ivuxolimab in advanced cancers. TCRdb keeps only in-frame clones here, not all; method: immunoSEQ multiplex PCR. The sample has some 89,000 clones, about 86% seen once. This material consisted of CD4+ or CD8+ T cells sorted from blood, taken in a trial of the OX40 agonist ivuxolimab. Receptors originate from an adult with an advanced solid tumor such as melanoma, head and neck, liver or kidney cancer. Each CDR3 is given with its conserved first and last residue. The order of the fields is V gene, J gene, clone size, D gene, CDR3 DNA, CDR3 protein. The D gene is left open where the match is weak. Some rows have no size entry. The others give once, few or many, or a class for an expanded clone.

TRBV4-3	TRBJ1-2	.	.	TGCGCCAGCAGCCAAGATCGTACCTACGGGGGAGGCTACACCTTC	CASSQDRTYGGGYTF
TRBV19	TRBJ1-1	.	.	TGTGCCAGTATCCGACAGGCCGGTGGCACTGAAGCTTTCTTT	CASIRQAGGTEAFF
TRBV5-1	TRBJ1-1	.	TRBD1	TGCGCCAGCAGCTCCCGGGACAGGGGTTCGGGGACTGAAGCTTTCTTT	CASSSRDRGSGTEAFF
TRBV29-1	TRBJ2-5	.	TRBD1	TGCAGCGTTCACAGGGGGCCAGAGACCCAGTACTTC	CSVHRGPETQYF
TRBV9	TRBJ2-1	.	.	TGTGCCAGCAGCGTACAGTCCCAGGCCAGTGAGCAGTTCTTC	CASSVQSQASEQFF
TRBV18	TRBJ1-5	.	TRBD1	TGTGCCAGCTCACCGACAGGGGTAGGTCAGCCCCAGCATTTT	CASSPTGVGQPQHF
TRBV19	TRBJ2-3	.	TRBD1	TGTGCCAGTAGTCCTGGACAGGGTTACACAGATACGCAGTATTTT	CASSPGQGYTDTQYF
TRBV4-2	TRBJ2-4	.	.	TGTGCCAGCAGCCAAGAAGCTCTAGCCAAAAACATTCAGTACTTC	CASSQEALAKNIQYF
TRBV5-4	TRBJ2-7	few	.	TGTGCCAGCAGCTTGGGGACAGCCCCCTACGAGCAGTACTTC	CASSLGTAPYEQYF
TRBV30	TRBJ1-3	.	.	TGTGCCTGGAGTACCGAGGACTCTGGAAACACCATATATTTT	CAWSTEDSGNTIYF
TRBV11-1	TRBJ2-7	.	.	TGTGCCAGCAGCCCGACGGCTCCCTACGAGCAGTACTTC	CASSPTAPYEQYF
TRBV5-1	TRBJ2-3	.	TRBD1	TGCGCCAGCAGCTTGGCCGTGAGACAGGGGGCAGATACGCAGTATTTT	CASSLAVRQGADTQYF
TRBV28	TRBJ1-4	.	.	TGTGCCAGCAGTTTCCTAGGAGGAGGAGTTGAAAAACTGTTTTTT	CASSFLGGGVEKLFF
TRBV6-5	TRBJ1-6	few	.	TGTGCCAGCTCGTCCGGGGGCTATAATTCACCCCTCCACTTT	CASSSGGYNSPLHF
TRBV5-4	TRBJ2-7	.	TRBD1	TGTGCCAGTAGAAATGCGAAGGACAGGGGTAGTGGGGAGCAGTACTTC	CASRNAKDRGSGEQYF
TRBV30	TRBJ2-3	.	TRBD2	TGTGCCTGGAGTCCAGGGAGGGCAGATACGCAGTATTTT	CAWSPGRADTQYF
TRBV5-1	TRBJ1-1	medium-sized	TRBD1	TGCGCCAGCAGCTTCACCCAGGGGGTGAACACTGAAGCTTTCTTT	CASSFTQGVNTEAFF
TRBV10-2	TRBJ2-2	.	TRBD2	TGCGCCAGCCGACTAGCGGGGAACACCGGGGAGCTGTTTTTT	CASRLAGNTGELFF
TRBV6-6	TRBJ2-5	.	.	TGTGCCAGCAGTTACTCGACACCTTCCCAAGAGACCCAGTACTTC	CASSYSTPSQETQYF
TRBV5-1	TRBJ2-5	once	TRBD1	TGCGCCAGCAGCTCCGACCCGACAGGGCTCCAAGAGACCCAGTACTTC	CASSSDPTGLQETQYF
TRBV19	TRBJ2-3	.	.	TGTGCCAGTAGTAAGCCTACGGGCGGACCCACAGATACGCAGTATTTT	CASSKPTGGPTDTQYF
TRBV6-5	TRBJ2-2	.	TRBD1	TGTGCCAGCAGGCCCGGGACAGATACAACCGGGGAGCTGTTTTTT	CASRPGTDTTGELFF
TRBV27	TRBJ2-3	.	TRBD1	TGTGCCAGCAGTTTCATAGGGACAGGCCTTTCTAGCACAGATACGCAGTATTTT	CASSFIGTGLSSTDTQYF
TRBV11-3	TRBJ1-1	.	TRBD1	TGTGCCAGCAGCTCCGGACAGGGCGATGTGAACACTGAAGCTTTCTTT	CASSSGQGDVNTEAFF
TRBV5-1	TRBJ1-1	.	TRBD1	TGCGCCAGCAGCTCACAGGGGGGTGGGACTGAAGCTTTCTTT	CASSSQGGGTEAFF
TRBV10-3	TRBJ1-1	.	.	TGTGCCATCAGGGACAGACCCGACACTGAAGCTTTCTTT	CAIRDRPDTEAFF
TRBV19	TRBJ2-3	few	TRBD2	TGTGCCAGTAGTCCCTCTAGCGGGTCTAGCACAGATACGCAGTATTTT	CASSPSSGSSTDTQYF
TRBV5-4	TRBJ2-7	.	.	TGTGCCAGCAGGACATTGAGGGACGAGCAGTACTTC	CASRTLRDEQYF
TRBV6-5	TRBJ2-7	.	TRBD1	TGTGCCAGCACCACCACCAGGGGGAGCTACGAGCAGTACTTC	CASTTTRGSYEQYF